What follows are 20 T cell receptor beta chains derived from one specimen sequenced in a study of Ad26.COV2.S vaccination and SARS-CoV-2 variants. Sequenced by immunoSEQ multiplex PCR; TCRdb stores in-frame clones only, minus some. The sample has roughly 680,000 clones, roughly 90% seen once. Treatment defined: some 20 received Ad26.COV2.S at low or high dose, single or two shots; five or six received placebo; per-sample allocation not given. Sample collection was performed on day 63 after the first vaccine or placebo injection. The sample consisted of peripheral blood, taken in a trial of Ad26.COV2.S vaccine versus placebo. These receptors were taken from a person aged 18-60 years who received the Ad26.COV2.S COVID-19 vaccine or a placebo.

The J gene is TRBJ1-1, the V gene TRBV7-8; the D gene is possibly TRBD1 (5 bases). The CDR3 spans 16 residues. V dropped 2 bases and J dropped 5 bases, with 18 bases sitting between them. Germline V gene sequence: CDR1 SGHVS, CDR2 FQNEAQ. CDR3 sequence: CASSLRRAPGLTEAFF. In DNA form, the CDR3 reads TGTGCCAGCAGCTTACGCAGGGCCCCCGGTCTGACTGAAGCTTTCTTT.

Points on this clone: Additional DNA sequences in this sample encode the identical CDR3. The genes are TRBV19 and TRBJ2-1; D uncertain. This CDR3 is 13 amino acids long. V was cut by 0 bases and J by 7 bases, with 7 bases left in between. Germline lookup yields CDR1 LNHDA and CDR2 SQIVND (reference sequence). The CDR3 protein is CASSIEVRNEQFF. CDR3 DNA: TGTGCCAGTAGTATAGAGGTGCGGAATGAGCAGTTCTTC.

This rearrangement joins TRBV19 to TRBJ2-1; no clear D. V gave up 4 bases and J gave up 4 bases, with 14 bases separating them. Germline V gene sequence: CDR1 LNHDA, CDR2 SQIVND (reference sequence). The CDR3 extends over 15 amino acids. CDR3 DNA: TGTGCCAGTAGTACCCCAGGAGTCAAGTACAATGAGCAGTTCTTC. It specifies CASSTPGVKYNEQFF.

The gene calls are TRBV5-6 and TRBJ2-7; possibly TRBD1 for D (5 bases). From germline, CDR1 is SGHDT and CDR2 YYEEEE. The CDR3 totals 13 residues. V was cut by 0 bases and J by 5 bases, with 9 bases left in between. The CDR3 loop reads CASSLEQGDEQYF. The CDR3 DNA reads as TGTGCCAGCAGCTTGGAGCAGGGCGACGAGCAGTACTTC. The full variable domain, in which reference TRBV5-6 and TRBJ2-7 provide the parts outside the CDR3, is DAGVTQSPTHLIKTRGQQVTLRCSPKSGHDTVSWYQQALGQGPQFIFQYYEEEERQRGNFPDRFSGHQFPNYSSELNVNALLLGDSALYLCASSLEQGDEQYFGPGTRLTVT.

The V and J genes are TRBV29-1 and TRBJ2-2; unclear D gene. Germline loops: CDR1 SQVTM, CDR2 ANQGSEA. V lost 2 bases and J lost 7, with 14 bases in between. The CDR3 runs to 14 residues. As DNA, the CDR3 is TGCAGCGTTGAACGCAAGGGCGACGGCGGGGAGCTGTTTTTT. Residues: CSVERKGDGGELFF.

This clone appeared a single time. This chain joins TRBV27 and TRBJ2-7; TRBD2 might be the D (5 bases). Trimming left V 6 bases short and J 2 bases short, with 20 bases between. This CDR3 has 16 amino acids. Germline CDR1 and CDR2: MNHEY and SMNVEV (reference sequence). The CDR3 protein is CASRRTGNSAAYEQYF. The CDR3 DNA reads TGTGCCAGCAGGAGGACGGGGAATTCCGCTGCCTACGAGCAGTACTTC.

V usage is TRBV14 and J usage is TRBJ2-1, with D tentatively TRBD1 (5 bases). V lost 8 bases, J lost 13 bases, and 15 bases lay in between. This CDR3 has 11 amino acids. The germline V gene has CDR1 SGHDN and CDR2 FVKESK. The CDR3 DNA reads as TGTGCCAGCCCAGGGTCAGGGTCCCAGTTCTTC. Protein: CASPGSGSQFF.

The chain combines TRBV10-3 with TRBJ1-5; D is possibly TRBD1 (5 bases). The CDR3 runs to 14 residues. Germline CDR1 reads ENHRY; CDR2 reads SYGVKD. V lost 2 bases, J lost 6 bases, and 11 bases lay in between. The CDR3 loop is CAISEAGRGQPQHF. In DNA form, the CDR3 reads TGTGCCATCAGTGAGGCCGGGAGGGGTCAGCCCCAGCATTTT.

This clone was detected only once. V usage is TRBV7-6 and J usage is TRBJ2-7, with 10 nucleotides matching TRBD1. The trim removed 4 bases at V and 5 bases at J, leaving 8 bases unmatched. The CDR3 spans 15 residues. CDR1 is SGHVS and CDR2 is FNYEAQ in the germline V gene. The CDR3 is CASSSRDRGTHEQYF. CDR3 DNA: TGTGCCAGCAGCTCCCGGGACAGGGGAACGCACGAGCAGTACTTC. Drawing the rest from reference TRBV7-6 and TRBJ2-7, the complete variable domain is GAGVSQSPRYKVTKRGQDVALRCDPISGHVSLYWYRQALGQGPEFLTYFNYEAQQDKSGLPNDRFSAERPEGSISTLTIQRTEQRDSAMYRCASSSRDRGTHEQYFGPGTRLTVT.

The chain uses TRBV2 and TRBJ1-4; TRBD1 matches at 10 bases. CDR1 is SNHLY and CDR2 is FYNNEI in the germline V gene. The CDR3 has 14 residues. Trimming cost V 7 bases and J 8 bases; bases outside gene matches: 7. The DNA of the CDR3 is TGTGCCAGCACGTGGACAGGGGGGAGGGAAAAACTGTTTTTT. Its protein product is CASTWTGGREKLFF.

The CDR3 nucleotides read TGCGCCAGCAGCCAAGGGTGGAGGAGGCAAGAGACCCAGTACTTC. Protein product: CASSQGWRRQETQYF. The rearrangement joins TRBV4-1 to TRBJ2-5; a possible D gene is TRBD2 (5 bases). This CDR3 has 15 residues. Germline CDR1 is MGHRA and CDR2 is YSYEKL. Trimming left V 1 base short and J 2 bases short, with 11 bases between.

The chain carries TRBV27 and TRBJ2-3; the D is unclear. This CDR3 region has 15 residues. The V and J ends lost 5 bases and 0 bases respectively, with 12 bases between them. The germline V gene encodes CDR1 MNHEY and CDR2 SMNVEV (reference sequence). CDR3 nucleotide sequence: TGTGCCAGCAGTGAACCCATGGGGAGCACAGATACGCAGTATTTT. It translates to CASSEPMGSTDTQYF.

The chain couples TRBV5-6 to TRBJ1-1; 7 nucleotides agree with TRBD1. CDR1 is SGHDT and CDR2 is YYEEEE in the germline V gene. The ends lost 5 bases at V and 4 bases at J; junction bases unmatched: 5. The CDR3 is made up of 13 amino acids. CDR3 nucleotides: TGTGCCAGCAGTGCGACAGGGCCCACTGAAGCTTTCTTT. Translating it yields CASSATGPTEAFF.

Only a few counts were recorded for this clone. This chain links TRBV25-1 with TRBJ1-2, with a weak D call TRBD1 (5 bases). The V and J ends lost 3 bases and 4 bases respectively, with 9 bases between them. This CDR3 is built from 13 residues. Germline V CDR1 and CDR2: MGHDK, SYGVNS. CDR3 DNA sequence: TGTGCCAGCAGTGACAGGGCGGTCTATGGCTACACCTTC. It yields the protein CASSDRAVYGYTF.

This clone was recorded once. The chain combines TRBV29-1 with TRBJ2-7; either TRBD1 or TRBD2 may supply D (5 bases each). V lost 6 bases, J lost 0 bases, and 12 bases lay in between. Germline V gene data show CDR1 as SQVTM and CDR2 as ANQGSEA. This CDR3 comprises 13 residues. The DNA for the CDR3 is TGCAGCGTAAAGGGACGATACTCCTACGAGCAGTACTTC. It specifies CSVKGRYSYEQYF.

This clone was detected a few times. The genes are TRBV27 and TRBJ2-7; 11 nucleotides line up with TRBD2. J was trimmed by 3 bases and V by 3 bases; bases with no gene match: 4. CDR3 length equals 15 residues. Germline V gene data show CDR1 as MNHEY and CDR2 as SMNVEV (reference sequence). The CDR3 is CASSFSGRGNYEQYF. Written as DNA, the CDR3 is TGTGCCAGCAGTTTTAGCGGGAGGGGAAACTACGAGCAGTACTTC.

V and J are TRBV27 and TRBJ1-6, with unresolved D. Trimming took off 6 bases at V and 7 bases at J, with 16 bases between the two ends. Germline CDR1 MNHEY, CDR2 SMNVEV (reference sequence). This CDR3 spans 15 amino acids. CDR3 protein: CASSPKGSGNSPLHF. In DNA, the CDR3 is TGTGCCAGCAGCCCTAAAGGGAGCGGGAATTCACCCCTCCACTTT.

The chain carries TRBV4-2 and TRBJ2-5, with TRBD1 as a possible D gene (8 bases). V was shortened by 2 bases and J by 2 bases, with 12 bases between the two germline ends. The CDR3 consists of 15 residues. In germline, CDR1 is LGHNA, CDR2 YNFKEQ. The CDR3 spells CASSQPQGGQETQYF. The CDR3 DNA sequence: TGTGCCAGCAGCCAACCACAGGGGGGGCAAGAGACCCAGTACTTC.

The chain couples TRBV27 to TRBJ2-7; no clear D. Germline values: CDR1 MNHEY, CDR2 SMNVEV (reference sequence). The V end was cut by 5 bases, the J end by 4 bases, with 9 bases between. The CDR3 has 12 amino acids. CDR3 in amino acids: CASSLLGYEQYF. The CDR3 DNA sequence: TGTGCCAGCAGTCTACTTGGATACGAGCAGTACTTC.

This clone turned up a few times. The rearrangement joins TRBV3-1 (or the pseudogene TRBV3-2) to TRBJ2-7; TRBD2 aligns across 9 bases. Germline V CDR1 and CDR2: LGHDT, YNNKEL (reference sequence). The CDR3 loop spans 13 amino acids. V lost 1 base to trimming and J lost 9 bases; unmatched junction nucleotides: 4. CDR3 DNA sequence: TGTGCCAGCAGCCAAGGGACTAGCGCAGGGCAGTACTTC. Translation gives CASSQGTSAGQYF.